Following are 31 T cell receptor beta chains from one sample sequenced in a study of blood T cells in healthy people across ages. Sample-barcoded 5' priming and a J-beta primer mix drove a second PCR of 7 to 11 cycles. TCRdb reanalysed the 5' RACE reads using MiXCR and keeps one entry per CDR3 protein. The data contain fewer than 2,000,000 distinct CDR3 sequences, roughly two fifths of them seen just once; the ten biggest clones take up 20% to 25%. Source material: blood. These receptors were collected from a human donor in good health.

The chain uses TRBV3-1 and TRBJ1-1; 8 bases align to TRBD1. This CDR3 has 15 residues. V shed 3 bases, J shed 1 base, and the junction held 4 bases outside the gene matches. Germline CDR1 is LGHDT and CDR2 is YNNKEL (reference sequence). The CDR3 here is CASSHRTGRNTEAFF. The CDR3 DNA reads TGTGCCAGCAGCCACAGGACAGGGAGGAACACTGAAGCTTTCTTT.

The genes are TRBV20-1 and TRBJ1-2; the D is unclear. The CDR3 is made up of 13 amino acids. Trimming took 0 bases from V and 5 from J, leaving 10 bases between them. CDR1 and CDR2 from the germline V gene are DFQATT and SNEGSKA (reference sequence). The CDR3 protein is CSAREERGYGYTF. The CDR3 nucleotides read TGCAGTGCTAGAGAGGAGAGAGGGTATGGCTACACCTTC.

This clonotype was counted only a few times. The chain carries TRBV27 and TRBJ1-5; D is unresolved. Germline lookup yields CDR1 MNHEY and CDR2 SMNVEV (reference sequence). With 7 bases removed from V and 9 bases from J, the gap between germline ends came to 19 bases. The CDR3 length is 14 residues. The CDR3 sequence is CASNELGSTGPQHF. The DNA of the CDR3 is TGTGCCAGCAACGAACTGGGGAGTACCGGGCCCCAGCATTTT.

J is TRBJ2-3 and V is TRBV7-9, with TRBD1 as a possible D gene (5 bases). Germline lookup yields CDR1 SEHNR and CDR2 FQNEAQ (reference sequence). The CDR3 contains 13 residues. V lost 0 bases, J lost 8 bases, and 9 bases lay in between. The CDR3 sequence is CASSLAREGTQYF. In nucleotides, the CDR3 is TGTGCCAGCAGCTTAGCCAGGGAAGGTACGCAGTATTTT.

The V gene is TRBV19, the J gene TRBJ1-4; D is undetermined. There are 16 residues in the CDR3. The germline V gene encodes CDR1 LNHDA and CDR2 SQIVND (reference sequence). The V end was cut by 4 bases, the J end by 6 bases, with 18 bases between. The CDR3: CASSNPGREGYEKLFF. CDR3 coding DNA: TGTGCCAGTAGTAACCCGGGCCGCGAGGGCTATGAAAAACTGTTTTTT.

This clonotype has only a few counts. This chain connects TRBV24-1 to TRBJ2-1; possibly TRBD1 for D (5 bases). With 0 bases removed from V and 5 bases from J, the gap between germline ends came to 13 bases. Germline CDR1 KGHDR, CDR2 SFDVKD. There are 16 residues in the CDR3. CDR3 amino acids: CATSDLPTAIDNEQFF. CDR3 sequence (DNA): TGTGCCACCAGTGATTTGCCGACAGCGATAGACAATGAGCAGTTCTTC.

This clonotype showed up just a few times. J is TRBJ2-5 and V is TRBV10-3; D might be TRBD1 or TRBD2, each matching 5 bases. The CDR3 has 14 amino acids. The V end was cut by 11 bases, the J end by 2 bases, with 18 bases between. Germline V CDR1 and CDR2: ENHRY, SYGVKD. The CDR3 nucleotides read TGTGCCTCGGGACCGCCGACCCCTCAAGAGACCCAGTACTTC. Translating gives CASGPPTPQETQYF.

The rearrangement links TRBV3-1 to TRBJ1-5; D gene uncertain. V lost 0 bases and J 4 bases, leaving 10 bases between the germline ends. The CDR3 extends over 15 amino acids. Germline V lookup: CDR1 LGHDT, CDR2 YNNKEL (reference sequence). CDR3 in amino acids: CASSQDWGNNQPQHF. DNA for the CDR3: TGTGCCAGCAGCCAAGATTGGGGAAATAATCAGCCCCAGCATTTT.

The rearrangement uses TRBV5-1 and TRBJ1-1; D is ambiguous. Germline CDR1 and CDR2: SGHRS and YFSETQ. The CDR3 has 15 amino acids. V was trimmed by 2 bases and J by 4 bases, leaving 15 bases between them. The CDR3 spells CASSFGSMRITEAFF. CDR3 DNA sequence: TGCGCCAGCAGCTTCGGTTCCATGCGGATCACTGAAGCTTTCTTT.

V is TRBV11-3 and J is TRBJ2-1, with a weak D call TRBD1 (6 bases). Trimming removed 2 bases from V and 9 bases from J, with 20 bases in between. The CDR3 runs to 16 residues. CDR1 is SGHNT and CDR2 is YENEEA in the germline V gene. CDR3 nucleotides: TGTGCCAGCAGCTTAAGGCTGAGGGTGGGGGCAGGTGAGCAGTTCTTC. Its translation is CASSLRLRVGAGEQFF.

The genes are TRBV29-1 and TRBJ1-1, with D perhaps matching TRBD1 (6 bases). Trimming removed 2 bases at V and 11 bases at J, with 12 bases between. CDR1 is SQVTM, CDR2 ANQGSEA, per germline. This CDR3 has 11 amino acids. The CDR3 region has the DNA TGCAGCGTTGAAAAACAGGGACGTGCTTTCTTT. Protein sequence: CSVEKQGRAFF.

The chain has TRBV9 and TRBJ1-1; D may be TRBD1 (6 bases). The CDR3 spans 18 residues. Germline CDR1 SGDLS, CDR2 YYNGEE. The V and J ends lost 2 bases and 1 base respectively, with 21 bases between them. The CDR3, as DNA: TGTGCCAGCAGCGTGTACCCGCCCGGACAGCGTTCGAACACTGAAGCTTTCTTT. Translation gives CASSVYPPGQRSNTEAFF.

This clonotype has a handful of counts. The chain links TRBV5-6 to TRBJ1-1; D is unclear. This CDR3 is built from 14 residues. V was pared by 2 bases and J by 4 bases, with 12 bases between. Germline assignment: CDR1 SGHDT and CDR2 YYEEEE. CDR3 amino acids: CASSFHGFGTEAFF. The CDR3 region has the DNA TGTGCCAGCAGCTTTCACGGATTTGGCACTGAAGCTTTCTTT.

The J gene is TRBJ2-3, the V gene TRBV24-1, with 10 bases aligning to TRBD1. Per the germline V gene, CDR1 is KGHDR and CDR2 is SFDVKD. This CDR3 contains 15 residues. The junction had 3 bases not matched to a gene; V was cut back by 4 bases and J by 3 bases. The CDR3 sequence: CATSDSGQGTDTQYF. In DNA, the CDR3 is TGTGCCACCAGTGACTCGGGACAGGGGACAGATACGCAGTATTTT.

As concerns this clonotype: This may stem from a read error, because a much larger clone lies one nucleotide away. J is TRBJ2-7 and V is TRBV7-2, with TRBD1 identical over 9 bases. The CDR3 extends over 14 amino acids. Germline V gene sequence: CDR1 SGHTA, CDR2 FQGNSA. DNA for the CDR3: TGTGCCAACAGCTCTCGGACAGGGGCCTACGAGCAGTACTTC. Translated, it gives CANSSRTGAYEQYF.

There are a few counts of this clonotype. J is TRBJ2-4 and V is TRBV20-1; the D gene is possibly TRBD2 (5 bases). The germline V gene encodes CDR1 DFQATT and CDR2 SNEGSKA (reference sequence). Trimming took off 4 bases at V and 7 bases at J, with 11 bases between the two ends. The CDR3 spans 12 residues. The CDR3, as DNA: TGCAGTGCTATAGGGAGCCTTAACATTCAGTACTTC. Residues: CSAIGSLNIQYF.

This rearrangement joins TRBV7-9 to TRBJ2-7, with D possibly being TRBD1 (6 bases). Trimming removed 1 base at V and 3 bases at J, with 10 bases between. The V gene's germline CDR1 is SEHNR and CDR2 FQNEAQ (reference sequence). The CDR3 runs to 14 residues. CDR3 protein: CASSLGDKDYEQYF. The CDR3 coding sequence is TGTGCCAGCAGCTTAGGGGACAAAGACTACGAGCAGTACTTC.

This clonotype was recorded a few times. The genes are TRBV7-2 and TRBJ2-7; 9 nucleotides match TRBD2. Germline CDR1 is SGHTA and CDR2 is FQGNSA. The length of the CDR3 is 14 residues. Trimming cost V 8 bases and J 7 bases; bases outside gene matches: 12. The CDR3 DNA sequence: TGTGCCAGCGGACTAGCGATCCTAGGGGGTGAGCAGTACTTC. This translates into CASGLAILGGEQYF.

This clonotype has more than one count but fewer than ten. V and J are TRBV3-1 and TRBJ1-2; TRBD1 aligns across 9 bases. The J segment lost 6 bases and the V segment lost 0 bases, leaving 5 bases of the junction unmatched. The CDR3 is made up of 15 amino acids. Germline loops: CDR1 LGHDT, CDR2 YNNKEL (reference sequence). CDR3 loop: CASSQETGTGNGYTF. CDR3 bases: TGTGCCAGCAGCCAAGAAACCGGGACAGGGAATGGCTACACCTTC.

This sequence joins TRBV29-1 and TRBJ2-7; D perhaps matches TRBD1 (5 bases). Germline CDR1 reads SQVTM; CDR2 reads ANQGSEA. V lost 1 base and J lost 0, with 10 bases in between. This CDR3 contains 14 residues. CDR3 bases: TGCAGCGTTGAAGGGCAGGGCTCCTCCTACGAGCAGTACTTC. It encodes CSVEGQGSSYEQYF.

This clonotype was observed at least ten times. V gene TRBV4-3 combines with J gene TRBJ2-3; 9 nucleotides agree with TRBD2. The trim removed 5 bases at V and 4 bases at J, leaving 7 bases unmatched. From germline, CDR1 is LGHNA and CDR2 YSLEER. This CDR3 spans 15 amino acids. The CDR3 nucleotides read TGCGCCAGCAGCTCTCTAGCGGGGACCTCAGATACGCAGTATTTT. Residues: CASSSLAGTSDTQYF.

The CDR3 DNA sequence: TGTGCCAGCAGTCCAATCAGGAGAATCTCGAACACTGAAGCTTTCTTT. Translation gives CASSPIRRISNTEAFF. The chain has TRBV7-2 and TRBJ1-1, with D uncertain. Germline CDR1 is SGHTA and CDR2 is FQGNSA. The ends were cut back, 6 bases at V and 1 base at J, with 18 bases in the middle. The CDR3 extends over 16 amino acids.

The chain couples TRBV6-5 to TRBJ2-1, with D possibly TRBD2 on 6 matching bases. Germline assignment: CDR1 MNHEY and CDR2 SVGAGI. The V end was cut by 5 bases, the J end by 10 bases, with 18 bases between. The CDR3 runs 14 residues. This CDR3 is CASSPYAGSWEQFF. The DNA of the CDR3 is TGTGCCAGCAGTCCTTACGCCGGGAGTTGGGAGCAGTTCTTC.

In its sample, this clonotype was seen a few times. This chain uses TRBV7-2 with TRBJ1-2; D is perhaps TRBD1 (6 bases). CDR1 SGHTA and CDR2 FQGNSA come from the germline V gene. Between the trimmed V and J ends, which lost 6 bases and 0 bases, there was a span of 14 bases. This CDR3 spans 15 amino acids. DNA for the CDR3: TGTGCCAGCAGTATGCAGGGGTCAGCTAACTATGGCTACACCTTC. Its translation: CASSMQGSANYGYTF.

This clonotype was observed once. The rearrangement links TRBV18 to TRBJ2-3, with 8 bases that match TRBD2. V gave up 0 bases and J gave up 2 bases; unmatched junction bases: 10. The CDR3 length is 18 residues. In germline, CDR1 is KGHSH, CDR2 LQKENI. The CDR3, as DNA: TGTGCCAGCTCACCACCGACGGGCAGCGGGGGCTCCACAGATACGCAGTATTTT. Its translation is CASSPPTGSGGSTDTQYF.

Only one count was recorded for this clonotype. This chain connects TRBV11-2 to TRBJ1-2, with 9 bases aligning to TRBD1. The CDR3 is 15 amino acids. Germline loops: CDR1 SGHAT, CDR2 FQNNGV. V was pared by 0 bases and J by 5 bases, with 4 bases of the junction left unmatched. The CDR3 nucleotides read TGTGCCAGCAGCTTAGAGTTTGGGACAGGGTATGGCTACACCTTC. This sequence encodes CASSLEFGTGYGYTF.

V is TRBV29-1 and J is TRBJ1-1; no reliable D call. The germline CDR1 and CDR2 sequences are SQVTM and ANQGSEA. The V and J ends lost 4 bases and 1 base respectively, with 13 bases between them. The CDR3 has 14 residues. This CDR3 is CSVGRAVKNTEAFF. CDR3 nucleotide sequence: TGCAGCGTTGGACGCGCGGTAAAGAACACTGAAGCTTTCTTT.

A few counts support this clonotype. V and J are TRBV20-1 and TRBJ2-1; D may be TRBD2 (6 bases). Trimming removed 6 bases from V and 5 bases from J, with 20 bases in between. This CDR3 comprises 15 residues. Germline V gene data show CDR1 as DFQATT and CDR2 as SNEGSKA (reference sequence). CDR3 bases: TGCAGTGCAGAAAATCCGGGAGCCTACGACAATGAGCAGTTCTTC. It is translated as CSAENPGAYDNEQFF.

The CDR3 region has the DNA TGTGCCAGCAGAGGGATTCTAGCCAAAAACATTCAGTACTTC. Protein: CASRGILAKNIQYF. The chain uses TRBV7-2 and TRBJ2-4, with D unresolved. The CDR3 runs 14 residues. Trimming shortened V by 6 bases and J by 0 bases, and 9 bases separated the two germline ends. Germline V gene sequence: CDR1 SGHTA, CDR2 FQGNSA.

This clonotype was observed a handful of times. This rearrangement joins TRBV3-1 to TRBJ2-5; TRBD2 might be the D (6 bases). The closer fit of TRBJ2-7 to the DNA end suggests the J call may be wrong. Germline CDR1 reads LGHDT; CDR2 reads YNNKEL (reference sequence). The CDR3 covers 15 residues. CDR3 coding DNA: TGTGCCAGCAGCCAAGCAGGCGGGGTAGGCTACGAGCAGTACTTC. Residues: CASSQAGGVGYEQYF.

Details on this clonotype: This may stem from a read error, because a much larger clone lies one nucleotide away. This sequence joins TRBV10-3 and TRBJ2-7; tentatively, D is TRBD2 (5 bases). Trimming left V 6 bases short and J 3 bases short, with 12 bases between. CDR3 size: 13 residues. CDR1 and CDR2 from the germline V gene are ENHRY and SYGVKD. CDR3 sequence (DNA): TGTGCCATCAGCATGATACGGGGCTACGAGCAGTACTTC. Protein product: CAISMIRGYEQYF.